These T cell receptor beta chains were read from a single sample in a study of T cell responses to AZD1222 COVID-19 vaccine. Generated by immunoSEQ multiplex PCR, the TCRdb table keeps only in-frame clones and is missing some. The table lists more than 100,000 clones, 92% of them singletons, with around 8.2% in the top ten. The sample consisted of peripheral blood, taken 28 days after the second AZD1222 dose. Receptors originate from an adult who received the AZD1222 COVID-19 vaccine. Both conserved end residues are part of each CDR3. Each record gives: clone size, V gene, D gene, J gene, CDR3 DNA, CDR3 protein. D genes are given only for firm matches. Only some rows state a clone size, as once, few, many or a class for expanded clones.

abundance: NA; v_gene: TRBV24-1; d_gene: NA; j_gene: TRBJ2-7; CDR3nt: TGTGCCACCAGTGAGAACAGGGCGGGCGAGCAGTACTTC; CDR3aa: CATSENRAGEQYF
abundance: NA; v_gene: TRBV27; d_gene: NA; j_gene: TRBJ1-5; CDR3nt: TGTGCCAGCAGCCTTCACTCGGGGGGGCGCAATCAGCCCCAGCATTTT; CDR3aa: CASSLHSGGRNQPQHF
abundance: NA; v_gene: TRBV28; d_gene: NA; j_gene: TRBJ2-3; CDR3nt: TGTGCCAGCATCGGAGGGGCAGGAGGTCTCGATACGCAGTATTTT; CDR3aa: CASIGGAGGLDTQYF
abundance: medium-sized; v_gene: TRBV6-5; d_gene: NA; j_gene: TRBJ1-1; CDR3nt: TGTGCCAGCATTAAAGGGAACACTGAAGCTTTCTTT; CDR3aa: CASIKGNTEAFF
abundance: NA; v_gene: TRBV27; d_gene: NA; j_gene: TRBJ2-4; CDR3nt: TGTGCCATCCTCCGGTCCAAAAACATTCAGTACTTC; CDR3aa: CAILRSKNIQYF
abundance: NA; v_gene: TRBV6-5; d_gene: NA; j_gene: TRBJ2-1; CDR3nt: TGTGCCAGCAGCAGCTATGGAGGAGACAATGAGCAGTTCTTC; CDR3aa: CASSSYGGDNEQFF
abundance: NA; v_gene: TRBV11-2; d_gene: TRBD1; j_gene: TRBJ2-3; CDR3nt: TGTGCCAGCAGCTTTAGGGGAACAGGGGGAGATACGCAGTATTTT; CDR3aa: CASSFRGTGGDTQYF
abundance: NA; v_gene: TRBV5-1; d_gene: TRBD2; j_gene: TRBJ2-1; CDR3nt: TGCGCCAGCAGTAGCGGGGGGGCTAACAATGAGCAGTTCTTC; CDR3aa: CASSSGGANNEQFF
abundance: NA; v_gene: TRBV7-6; d_gene: TRBD1; j_gene: TRBJ1-4; CDR3nt: TGTGCCAGCAGCTCACTTCCGGGACAGACAAATGAAAAACTGTTTTTT; CDR3aa: CASSSLPGQTNEKLFF
abundance: NA; v_gene: TRBV25-1; d_gene: NA; j_gene: TRBJ2-7; CDR3nt: TGTGCCAGCAGTGAGAGGGGGAACGAGCAGTACTTC; CDR3aa: CASSERGNEQYF
abundance: NA; v_gene: TRBV11-2; d_gene: TRBD2; j_gene: TRBJ2-4; CDR3nt: TGTGCCAGCAGCTTAGGAGGTAGCGGGATGCTCTCAGCCAAAAACATTCAGTACTTC; CDR3aa: CASSLGGSGMLSAKNIQYF
abundance: NA; v_gene: TRBV7-9; d_gene: NA; j_gene: TRBJ1-3; CDR3nt: TGTGCCAGCAGCTTAGTAACAGGCTCTGGAAACACCATATATTTT; CDR3aa: CASSLVTGSGNTIYF
abundance: once; v_gene: TRBV14; d_gene: NA; j_gene: TRBJ2-1; CDR3nt: TGTGCCAGCAGCCAGTTTCTTCACTACAATGAGCAGTTCTTC; CDR3aa: CASSQFLHYNEQFF
abundance: NA; v_gene: TRBV18; d_gene: TRBD1; j_gene: TRBJ2-1; CDR3nt: TGTGCCAGCTCACCACCGGCAGGGGGTAGGCTCTTC; CDR3aa: CASSPPAGGRLF
abundance: NA; v_gene: TRBV28; d_gene: TRBD1; j_gene: TRBJ1-1; CDR3nt: TGTGCCAGCAGTTTACCCTCTGTGGGGGACAGCCGAGCTTTCTTT; CDR3aa: CASSLPSVGDSRAFF
abundance: NA; v_gene: TRBV28; d_gene: NA; j_gene: TRBJ2-7; CDR3nt: TGTGCCAGCAGTCGTCTCTCTACAGGGAACTACGAGCAGTACTTC; CDR3aa: CASSRLSTGNYEQYF
abundance: NA; v_gene: TRBV18; d_gene: NA; j_gene: TRBJ2-3; CDR3nt: TGTGCCAGCTCACCAGAAAGAGCAGGTGTGCGGGATACGCAGTATTTT; CDR3aa: CASSPERAGVRDTQYF
abundance: NA; v_gene: TRBV18; d_gene: TRBD1; j_gene: TRBJ1-2; CDR3nt: TGTGCCAGCTCAGAGGGGGACAGGGGCTCCGGTGGCTACACCTTC; CDR3aa: CASSEGDRGSGGYTF
abundance: once; v_gene: TRBV9; d_gene: NA; j_gene: TRBJ2-1; CDR3nt: TGTGCCAGCAGCGTAGCTGTAGCGTCTGAGCAGTTCTTC; CDR3aa: CASSVAVASEQFF
abundance: NA; v_gene: TRBV6-5; d_gene: NA; j_gene: TRBJ1-2; CDR3nt: TGTGCCAGCAGTTACTCGGTACAGGCGGTTGGCTACACCTTC; CDR3aa: CASSYSVQAVGYTF
abundance: NA; v_gene: TRBV20-1; d_gene: NA; j_gene: TRBJ1-4; CDR3nt: TGCAGTGCCCCTACTAATGAAAAACTGTTTTTT; CDR3aa: CSAPTNEKLFF
abundance: NA; v_gene: TRBV7-8; d_gene: NA; j_gene: TRBJ1-1; CDR3nt: TGTGCCAGCAGCCCGGGACATATGAACACTGAAGCTTTCTTT; CDR3aa: CASSPGHMNTEAFF
abundance: NA; v_gene: TRBV2; d_gene: NA; j_gene: TRBJ2-4; CDR3nt: TGTGCCAGCAGTGACAGAATAGCCAAAAACATTCAGTACTTC; CDR3aa: CASSDRIAKNIQYF
abundance: few; v_gene: TRBV29-1; d_gene: TRBD1; j_gene: TRBJ1-4; CDR3nt: TGCAGGATCAACCGGGACAGGAATGAAAAACTGTTTTTT; CDR3aa: CRINRDRNEKLFF
abundance: NA; v_gene: TRBV5-1; d_gene: NA; j_gene: TRBJ2-3; CDR3nt: TGCGCCAGCAGCCTATCCGGTAGGGGGAGGGACAAGGCAGATACGCAGTATTTT; CDR3aa: CASSLSGRGRDKADTQYF
abundance: NA; v_gene: TRBV2; d_gene: NA; j_gene: TRBJ2-3; CDR3nt: TGTGCCAGCACGGGTGAGGTTTTGGGCACAGATACGCAGTATTTT; CDR3aa: CASTGEVLGTDTQYF